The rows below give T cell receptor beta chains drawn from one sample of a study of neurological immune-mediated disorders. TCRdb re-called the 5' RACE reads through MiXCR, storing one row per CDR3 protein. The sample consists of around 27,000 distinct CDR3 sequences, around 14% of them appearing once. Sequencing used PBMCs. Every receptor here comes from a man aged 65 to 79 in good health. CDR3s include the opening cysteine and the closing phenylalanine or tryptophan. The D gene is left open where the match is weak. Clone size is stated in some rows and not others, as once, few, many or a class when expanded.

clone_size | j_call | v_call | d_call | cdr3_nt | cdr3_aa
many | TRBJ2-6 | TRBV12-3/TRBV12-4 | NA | TGTGCCAGCAGAGACAGCTCTGGGGCCAACGTCCTGACTTTC | CASRDSSGANVLTF
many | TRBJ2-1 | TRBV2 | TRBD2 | TGTGCCAGCAGTGTTAGCGGGGGGCATAATGAGCAGTTCTTC | CASSVSGGHNEQFF
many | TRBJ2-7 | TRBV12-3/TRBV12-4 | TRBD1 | TGTGCCAGCAGGAGGACAGGTGTTATGTTCGAGCAGTACTTC | CASRRTGVMFEQYF
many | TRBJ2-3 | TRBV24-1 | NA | TGTGCCACCAGTGATTTTCCAACAGGCACCCCAGATACGCAGTATTTT | CATSDFPTGTPDTQYF
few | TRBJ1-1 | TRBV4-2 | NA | TGTGCCAGCAGCCAGCTTCAGGGTGAAGCTTTCTTT | CASSQLQGEAFF
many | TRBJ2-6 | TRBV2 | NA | TGTGCCAGCAGTATGGACGGTCCTGGGGCCAACGTCCTGACTTTC | CASSMDGPGANVLTF
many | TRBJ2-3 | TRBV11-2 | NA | TGTGCCAGCAGCTTCTCCGAGGCAGATACGCAGTATTTT | CASSFSEADTQYF
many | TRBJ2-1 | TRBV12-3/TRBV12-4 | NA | TGTGCCAGCAGTTTTAAGCAGAATGAGCAGTTCTTC | CASSFKQNEQFF
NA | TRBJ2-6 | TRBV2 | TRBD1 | TGTGCCAGCAGTAAAGGGACAGGGTCCCCTGGGGCCAACGTCCTGACTTTC | CASSKGTGSPGANVLTF
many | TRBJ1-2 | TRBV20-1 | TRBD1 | TGCAGTGCTGGTACAGGGGTCTATGGCTACACCTTC | CSAGTGVYGYTF
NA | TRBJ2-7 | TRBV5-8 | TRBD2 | TGTGCCAGCAGGTTGAGCGGGACGGGCGAGCAGTACTTC | CASRLSGTGEQYF
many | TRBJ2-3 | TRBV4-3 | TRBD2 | TGCGCCAGCAGCCCAAGGACTAGCGGGGTGGCCATCGGGGCAGATACGCAGTATTTT | CASSPRTSGVAIGADTQYF
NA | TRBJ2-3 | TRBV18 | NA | TGTGCCAGCCTCATGACCCGCACAGATACGCAGTATTTT | CASLMTRTDTQYF
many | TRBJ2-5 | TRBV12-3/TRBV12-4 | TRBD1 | TGTGCCAGCAGTCCAGGGACAGAAGAGACCCAGTACTTC | CASSPGTEETQYF
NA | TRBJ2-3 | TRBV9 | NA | TGTGCCAGCAGTGTCCGGGACACTAGCACAGATACGCAGTATTTT | CASSVRDTSTDTQYF
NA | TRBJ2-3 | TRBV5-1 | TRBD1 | TGCGCCAGCAGCTTGGCCGGGACAGGGGGGGCCTGGGATACGCAGTATTTT | CASSLAGTGGAWDTQYF
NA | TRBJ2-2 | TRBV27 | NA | TGTGCCGGCAGCCAGAACACCGGGGAGCTGTTTTTT | CAGSQNTGELFF
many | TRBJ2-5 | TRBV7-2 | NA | TGTGCCAGCAGCTTAGTGAGCGGGGAGACCCAGTACTTC | CASSLVSGETQYF
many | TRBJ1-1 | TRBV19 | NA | TGTGCCAGTAGGGCAGGTAACACTGAAGCTTTCTTT | CASRAGNTEAFF
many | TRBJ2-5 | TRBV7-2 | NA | TGTGCCAGCAGCCGTACTTCGTACCAAGAGACCCAGTACTTC | CASSRTSYQETQYF
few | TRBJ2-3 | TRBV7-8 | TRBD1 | TGTGCCAGCAGCACACCGGACAGGGGGCCTACAGATACGCAGTATTTT | CASSTPDRGPTDTQYF
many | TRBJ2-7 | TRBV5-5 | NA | TGTGCCAGCAGCATAACAGGGAACGAGCAGTACTTC | CASSITGNEQYF
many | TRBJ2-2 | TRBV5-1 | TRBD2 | TGCGCCAGCAGCTTGGAAGGGACTAGCGGGGCATACACCGGGGAGCTGTTTTTT | CASSLEGTSGAYTGELFF
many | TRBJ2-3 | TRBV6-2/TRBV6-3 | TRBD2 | TGTGCCAGCAGCCCCCCACTAGCGGGGGGGCCTACGCAGTATTTT | CASSPPLAGGPTQYF
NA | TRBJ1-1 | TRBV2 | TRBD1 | TGTTCCAGCGGACAGGTGGGGACTGAAGCTTTCTTT | CSSGQVGTEAFF
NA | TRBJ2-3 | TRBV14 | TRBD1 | TGTGTCAGCAGCCAAAACCCGATCGGGACAGCGAGCACAGATACGCAGTATTTT | CVSSQNPIGTASTDTQYF
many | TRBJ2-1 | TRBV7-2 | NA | TGTGCCAGCAGCTTAGGCTTGGGCCGCTACAATGAGCAGTTCTTC | CASSLGLGRYNEQFF
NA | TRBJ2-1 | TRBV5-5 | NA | TGTGTCAGCAGCTTACAGGGTGGCTCCTACAATGAGCAGTTCTTC | CVSSLQGGSYNEQFF
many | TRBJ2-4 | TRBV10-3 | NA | TGTGCCATCAGTTCTCCGGGCCCACTAGCCAAAAACATTCAGTACTTC | CAISSPGPLAKNIQYF
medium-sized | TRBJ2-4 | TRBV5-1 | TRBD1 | TGCGCCAGCAGCTTGGAGGGGGCCGGAGCCAAAAACATTCAGTACTTC | CASSLEGAGAKNIQYF
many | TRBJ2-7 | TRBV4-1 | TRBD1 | TGCGCCAGCAGCCAAAAACACAGGGGTGAGACCTACGAGCAGTACTTC | CASSQKHRGETYEQYF
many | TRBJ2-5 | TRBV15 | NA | TGTGCCACCAGCAGAGACACCGAGGGCACCCAAGAGACCCAGTACTTC | CATSRDTEGTQETQYF
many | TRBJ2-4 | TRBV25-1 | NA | TGTGCCAGCACCCAAGGGGGGCAGGGCCTAGCAGCAATGCTCTATAGCCCGGCCAAAAACATTCAGTACTTC | CASTQGGQGLAAMLYSPAKNIQYF
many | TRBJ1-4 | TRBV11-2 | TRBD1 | TGTGCCAGCAGCTTCGGACAGGGGATAAAACTGTTTTTT | CASSFGQGIKLFF
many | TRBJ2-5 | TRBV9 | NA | TGTGCCAGCAGCGTTTCCCCCCAAGAGACCCAGTACTTC | CASSVSPQETQYF
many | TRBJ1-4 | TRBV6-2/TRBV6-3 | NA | TGTGCCAGCAATGGGGCCGAGGGGAAACTGTTTTTT | CASNGAEGKLFF
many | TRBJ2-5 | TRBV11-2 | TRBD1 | TGTGCCAGCAGCTTCCGGGACAGGGTCCAAGAGACCCAGTACTTC | CASSFRDRVQETQYF
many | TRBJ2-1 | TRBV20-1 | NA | TGCAGTGCTAGATCGGAGCGGGTGGCCTACAATGAGCAGTTCTTC | CSARSERVAYNEQFF
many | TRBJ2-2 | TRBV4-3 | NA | TGCGCCAGCAGCCAAGATATAGGGATAAACACCGGGGAGCTGTTTTTT | CASSQDIGINTGELFF
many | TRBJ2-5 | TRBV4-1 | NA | TGCGCCAGCAGCCAAGATCCTCTTGGCGGGGGCCGGAAAGAGACCCAGTACTTC | CASSQDPLGGGRKETQYF
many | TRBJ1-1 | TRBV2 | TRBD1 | TGTGCCAGCAGTGAAGCGGAGGGGGCGAACACTGAAGCTTTCTTT | CASSEAEGANTEAFF
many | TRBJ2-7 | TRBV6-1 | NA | TGTGCCAGCATTCTAGAGGCCCCCTACTACGAGCAGTACTTC | CASILEAPYYEQYF
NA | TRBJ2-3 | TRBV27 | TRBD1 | TGTGCCAGCATCCGACAGGGGCCTGGGAAAGATACGCAGTATTTT | CASIRQGPGKDTQYF
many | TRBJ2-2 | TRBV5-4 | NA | TGTGCCAGCAGCTTTTATGACACCGGGGAGCTGTTTTTT | CASSFYDTGELFF
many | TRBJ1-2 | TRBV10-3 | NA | TGTGCCATCAGTGAGTCGACACCTCCCGGGGGCTACACCTTC | CAISESTPPGGYTF
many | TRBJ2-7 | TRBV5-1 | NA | TGCGCCAGCAGCTTGGATTATCCATCCTACGAGCAGTACTTC | CASSLDYPSYEQYF
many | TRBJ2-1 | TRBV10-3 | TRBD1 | TGTGCCATCACCTCTGTGACAGGGACTGAGCAGTTCTTC | CAITSVTGTEQFF
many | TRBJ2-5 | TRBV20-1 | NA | TGCAGTGCTAGAGATCCAATCGGGGCTTCATGGGAGACCCAGTACTTC | CSARDPIGASWETQYF
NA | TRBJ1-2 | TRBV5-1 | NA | TGCGCCAGCAGCTTGGCTACCAACAGGGATACTGGCTCCACCTTC | CASSLATNRDTGSTF
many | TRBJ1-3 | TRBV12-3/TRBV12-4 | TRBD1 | TGTGCCAGCAGAGAGACAGGGAGTGGAAACACCATATATTTT | CASRETGSGNTIYF
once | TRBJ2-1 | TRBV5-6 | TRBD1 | TGTGCCAGCAGCCCCGCTCCGGGACAGTTTTACAATGAGCAGTTCTTC | CASSPAPGQFYNEQFF
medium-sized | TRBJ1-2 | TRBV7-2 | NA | TGTGCCAGCAGCTTAGGAGCCAAGGGATATGGCTACACCTTC | CASSLGAKGYGYTF
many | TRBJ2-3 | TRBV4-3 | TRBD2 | TGCGCCAGCAGCCGGACTAGCGGGGGGGCCCCAGATACGCAGTATTTT | CASSRTSGGAPDTQYF
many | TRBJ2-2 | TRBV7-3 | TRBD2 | TGTGCCAGCAGCCTTAGCGGGGGGGCTGACGGGGAGCTGTTTTTT | CASSLSGGADGELFF
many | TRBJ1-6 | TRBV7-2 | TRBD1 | TGTGCCAGCAGGGGATCAACAGGGGTGGGTTCACCCCTCCACTTT | CASRGSTGVGSPLHF
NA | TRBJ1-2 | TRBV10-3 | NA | TGTGCCATCAGTGACCGGGAATCCCGGGGCTACACCTTC | CAISDRESRGYTF
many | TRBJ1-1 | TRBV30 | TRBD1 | TGTGCCTGGAGGGGTTGGACAGGGGACACTGAAGCTTTCTTT | CAWRGWTGDTEAFF
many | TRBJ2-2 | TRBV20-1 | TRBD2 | TGCAGTGCTAGAGTAGCGGGGGGGCCGGGCACCGGGGAGCTGTTTTTT | CSARVAGGPGTGELFF
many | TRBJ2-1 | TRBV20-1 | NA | TGCAGTGCTAGAGACGGGACCCACAATGAGCAGTTCTTC | CSARDGTHNEQFF